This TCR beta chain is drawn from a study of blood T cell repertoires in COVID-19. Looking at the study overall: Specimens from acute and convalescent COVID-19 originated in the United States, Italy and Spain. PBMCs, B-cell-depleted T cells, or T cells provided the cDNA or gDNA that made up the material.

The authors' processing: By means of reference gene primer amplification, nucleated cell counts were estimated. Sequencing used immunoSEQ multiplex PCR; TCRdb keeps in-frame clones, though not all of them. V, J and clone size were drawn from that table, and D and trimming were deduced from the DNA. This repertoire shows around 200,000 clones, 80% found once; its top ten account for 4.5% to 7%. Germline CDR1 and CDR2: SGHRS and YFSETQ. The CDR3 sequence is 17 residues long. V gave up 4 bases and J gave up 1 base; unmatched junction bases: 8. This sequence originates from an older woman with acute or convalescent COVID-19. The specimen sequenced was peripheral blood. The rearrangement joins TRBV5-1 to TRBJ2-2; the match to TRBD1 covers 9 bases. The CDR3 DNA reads TGCGCCAGCAGCGCGGGGAGACAGGGGGTGAACACCGGGGAGCTGTTTTTT. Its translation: CASSAGRQGVNTGELFF.